The sequence of this T cell receptor (beta chain) was determined in a study of CD8+ T cells in alopecia areata. Sequencing used cDNA as its template, made by extracting RNA and reverse transcribing it. Profiled with immunoSEQ multiplex PCR; TCRdb holds only in-frame clones, not every one. The table has about 140,000 clones, around 87% seen once. Treatment given: oral pan-JAK inhibitor, 5-10 mg twice daily. CDR1 is MNHEY, CDR2 SMNVEV, per germline (reference sequence). The CDR3 extends over 16 amino acids. Unmatched junction bases numbered 11, after V lost 3 bases and J lost 3 bases. The TCR comes from a human donor with alopecia areata. This chain connects TRBV27 to TRBJ2-7, with TRBD1 identical over 7 bases. The input for sequencing was CD8+ T cells sorted from blood, taken at week 4, from a patient treated with tofacitinib. CDR3 region: CASSLTPGQIFYEQYF. Written as DNA, the CDR3 is TGTGCCAGCAGTTTGACACCGGGACAGATCTTCTACGAGCAGTACTTC.